Presented here are 8 T cell receptor beta chains from one specimen sequenced in a study of blood T cell repertoires in COVID-19. Here immunoSEQ multiplex PCR was the method, and the copy in TCRdb shows in-frame clones only, minus some. The data contain some 150,000 clones, 70% to 90% of them singletons. Sequencing was done on a sample of peripheral blood. These receptors were obtained from a human donor with acute or convalescent COVID-19. The donor label of this sample is uncertain.

The chain recombines TRBV3-1 (or the pseudogene TRBV3-2) with TRBJ2-6, with a possible D match to TRBD2 (6 bases). Trimming left V 5 bases short and J 1 base short, with 6 bases between. Germline CDR1 LGHDT, CDR2 YNNKEL (reference sequence). The length of the CDR3 is 14 residues. CDR3 in DNA: TGTGCCAGCAGCGCGGGGTCTGGGGCCAACGTCCTGACTTTC. Its translation is CASSAGSGANVLTF.

The chain employs TRBV12-3 or TRBV12-4 and TRBJ1-1; D uncertain. The CDR3 has 13 amino acids. Trimming stripped 6 bases from V and 0 bases from J, with 8 bases between. The CDR3 DNA is TGTGCCAGCAGAACCCTAATGAACACTGAAGCTTTCTTT. It translates to CASRTLMNTEAFF.

The V call is TRBV7-9, the J call TRBJ2-7; 12 bases agree with TRBD2. The CDR3 contains 19 residues. With 2 bases clipped from V and 3 bases from J, the junction kept 14 bases outside the gene matches. CDR1 is SEHNR and CDR2 is FQNEAQ in the germline V gene (reference sequence). CDR3 residues: CASSLSLPSPSGGDYEQYF. The CDR3 DNA is TGTGCCAGCAGCTTATCCCTCCCATCACCTAGCGGGGGGGACTACGAGCAGTACTTC.

The chain couples TRBV27 to TRBJ2-1; no definite D call. The germline V gene encodes CDR1 MNHEY and CDR2 SMNVEV (reference sequence). The ends were cut back, 6 bases at V and 4 bases at J, with 13 bases in the middle. This CDR3 contains 14 residues. CDR3 sequence (DNA): TGTGCCAGCAGGCCGTTAGGAGAATACAATGAGCAGTTCTTC. It translates to CASRPLGEYNEQFF.

The chain carries TRBV5-1 and TRBJ2-7; 14 bases match TRBD2. V lost 4 bases and J lost 2; bases outside the gene matches: 11. Germline values: CDR1 SGHRS, CDR2 YFSETQ. The CDR3 runs to 18 residues. CDR3 protein: CASSGPGTSGRGAYEQYV. As DNA, the CDR3 is TGCGCCAGCAGCGGACCCGGGACTAGCGGGAGAGGAGCCTACGAGCAGTACGTC.

J is TRBJ1-4 and V is TRBV29-1, with D perhaps matching TRBD1 (5 bases). There are 13 residues in the CDR3. Germline loops: CDR1 SQVTM, CDR2 ANQGSEA. V was clipped by 1 base and J by 10 bases, with 13 bases between them. CDR3 loop: CSVEGGGTGKLFF. The DNA of the CDR3 is TGCAGCGTTGAAGGGGGCGGTACGGGAAAACTGTTTTTT.

The genes are TRBV28 and TRBJ1-5; 8 bases fit TRBD1. V trimming: 7 bases; J trimming: 6 bases; junction bases outside the gene matches: 17. The CDR3 totals 17 residues. Germline CDR1 reads MDHEN; CDR2 reads SYDVKM. The CDR3 DNA reads as TGTGCCAGCACCGTGATCGGCCCGACAGGGGCACCTCAGCCCCAGCATTTT. It is translated as CASTVIGPTGAPQPQHF.

This chain connects TRBV15 to TRBJ1-1; TRBD1 aligns across 9 bases. V was pared by 0 bases and J by 11 bases, with 4 bases of the junction left unmatched. Germline CDR1 is LNHNV and CDR2 is YYDKDF (reference sequence). The CDR3 covers 13 residues. CDR3 residues: CATSRDGDREAFF. The DNA for the CDR3 is TGTGCCACCAGCAGAGACGGGGACAGGGAGGCTTTCTTT.